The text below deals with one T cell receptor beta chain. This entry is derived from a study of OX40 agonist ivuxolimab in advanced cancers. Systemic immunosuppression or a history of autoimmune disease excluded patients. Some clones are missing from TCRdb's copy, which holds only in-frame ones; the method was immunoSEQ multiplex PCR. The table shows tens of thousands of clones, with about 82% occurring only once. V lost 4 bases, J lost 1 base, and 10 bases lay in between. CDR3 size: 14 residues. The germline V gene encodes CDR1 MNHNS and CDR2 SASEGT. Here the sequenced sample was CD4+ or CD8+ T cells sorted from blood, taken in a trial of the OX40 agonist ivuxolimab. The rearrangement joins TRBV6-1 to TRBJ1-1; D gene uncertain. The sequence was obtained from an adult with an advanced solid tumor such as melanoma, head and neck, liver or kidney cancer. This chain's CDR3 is CASSARAPNTEAFF. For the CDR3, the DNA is TGTGCCAGCAGTGCACGGGCTCCGAACACTGAAGCTTTCTTT.